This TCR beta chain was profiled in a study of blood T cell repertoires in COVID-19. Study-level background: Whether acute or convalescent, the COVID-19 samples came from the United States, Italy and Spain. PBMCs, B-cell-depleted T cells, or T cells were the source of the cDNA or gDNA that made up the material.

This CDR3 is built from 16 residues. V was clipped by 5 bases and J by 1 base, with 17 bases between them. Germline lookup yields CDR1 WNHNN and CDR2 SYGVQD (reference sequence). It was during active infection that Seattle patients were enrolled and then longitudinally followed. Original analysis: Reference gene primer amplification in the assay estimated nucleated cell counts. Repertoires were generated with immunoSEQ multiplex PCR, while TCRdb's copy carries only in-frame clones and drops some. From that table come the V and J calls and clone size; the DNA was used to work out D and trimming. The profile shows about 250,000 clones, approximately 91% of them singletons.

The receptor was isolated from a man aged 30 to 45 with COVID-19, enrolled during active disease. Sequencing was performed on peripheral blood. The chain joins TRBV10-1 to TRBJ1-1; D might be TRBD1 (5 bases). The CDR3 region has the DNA TGCGCCAGCAGTTTTACAGGCTACCAGGCGAACACTGAAGCTTTCTTT. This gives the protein CASSFTGYQANTEAFF.